This TCR beta chain stems from a study of T cell responses to AZD1222 COVID-19 vaccine. General study points: Spike-specific TCR breadth and depth grew following two AZD1222 doses. Clonal diversity may have been underestimated in mostly white British donors. Nearly half of the spike-specific TCRs reportedly recognize variant regions that carry no mutations.

Turning to this clone: Its antigen remains unknown.

Clones were sequenced by immunoSEQ multiplex PCR, and TCRdb holds only the in-frame ones, with some missing. This sample has some 140,000 clones, with less than 90% found just once. Sequenced material: peripheral blood, taken on day 0 of AZD1222 vaccination. This clonotype was obtained from an adult in good health.

CDR3 residues: CASSQASPTGELFF. The CDR3 DNA follows: TGTGCCAGCAGCCAGGCCTCCCCCACCGGGGAGCTGTTTTTT. The chain joins TRBV3-1 (or the pseudogene TRBV3-2) to TRBJ2-2; D is unresolved. The CDR3 contains 14 residues. Germline assignment: CDR1 LGHDT and CDR2 YNNKEL (reference sequence). Trimming stripped 3 bases from V and 4 bases from J, with 9 bases between.